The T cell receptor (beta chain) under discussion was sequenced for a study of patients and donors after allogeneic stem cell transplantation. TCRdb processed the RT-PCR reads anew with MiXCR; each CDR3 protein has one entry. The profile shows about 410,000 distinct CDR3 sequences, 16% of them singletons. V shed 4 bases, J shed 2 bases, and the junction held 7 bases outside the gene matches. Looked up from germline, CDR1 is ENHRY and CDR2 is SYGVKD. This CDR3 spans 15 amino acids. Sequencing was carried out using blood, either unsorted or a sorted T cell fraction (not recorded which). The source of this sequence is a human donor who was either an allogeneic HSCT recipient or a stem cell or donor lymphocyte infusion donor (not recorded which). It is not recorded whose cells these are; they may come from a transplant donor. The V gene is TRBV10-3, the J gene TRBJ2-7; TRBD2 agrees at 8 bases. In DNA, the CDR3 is TGTGCCATCAGTGTCGGGGCGGGAGGCACCTACGAGCAGTACTTC. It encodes CAISVGAGGTYEQYF.